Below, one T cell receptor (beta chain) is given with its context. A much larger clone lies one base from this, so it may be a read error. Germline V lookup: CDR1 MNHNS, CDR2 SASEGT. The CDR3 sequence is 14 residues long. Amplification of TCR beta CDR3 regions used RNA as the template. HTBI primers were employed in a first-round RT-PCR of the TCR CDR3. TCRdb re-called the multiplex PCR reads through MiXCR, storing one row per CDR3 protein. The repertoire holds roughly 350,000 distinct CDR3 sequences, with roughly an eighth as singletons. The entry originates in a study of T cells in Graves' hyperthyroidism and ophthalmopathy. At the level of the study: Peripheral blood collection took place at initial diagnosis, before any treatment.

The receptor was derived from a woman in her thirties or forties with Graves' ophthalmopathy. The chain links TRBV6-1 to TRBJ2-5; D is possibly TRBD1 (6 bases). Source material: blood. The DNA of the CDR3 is TGTGCCACCATGAAATACGGGACACAAGAGACCCAGCACTTC. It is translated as CATMKYGTQETQHF.